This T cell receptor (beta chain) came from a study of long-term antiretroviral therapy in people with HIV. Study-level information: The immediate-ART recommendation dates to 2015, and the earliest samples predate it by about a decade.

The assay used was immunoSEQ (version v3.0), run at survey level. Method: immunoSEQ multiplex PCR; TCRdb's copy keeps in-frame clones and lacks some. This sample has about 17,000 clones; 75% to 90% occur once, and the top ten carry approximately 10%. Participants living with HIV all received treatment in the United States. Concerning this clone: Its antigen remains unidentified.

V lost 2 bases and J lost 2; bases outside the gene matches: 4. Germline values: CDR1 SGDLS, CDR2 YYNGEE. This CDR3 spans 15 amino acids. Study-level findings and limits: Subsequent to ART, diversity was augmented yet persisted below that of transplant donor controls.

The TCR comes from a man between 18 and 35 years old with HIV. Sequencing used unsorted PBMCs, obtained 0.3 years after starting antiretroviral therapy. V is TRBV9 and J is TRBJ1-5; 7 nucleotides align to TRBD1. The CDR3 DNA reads TGTGCCAGCAGCGTCACAGGGGACGGCAATCAGCCCCAGCATTTT. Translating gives CASSVTGDGNQPQHF.